This entry describes one T cell receptor (beta chain). Its antigen is not yet known. Base qualities are missing; no much larger clone stands one base away. Libraries came from PCR. TCRdb names Illumina HiSeq 2500 as the instrument used. To reduce PCR and sequencing biases, unique molecular identifiers were incorporated into the TCR beta cDNA libraries. Roughly 0.5 million cDNA molecules were obtained per 1 to 10 million input T cells, so each molecule approximated one T cell. Patient libraries were prepared and sequenced with the same protocol used for the earlier healthy control dataset. Within a given batch, samples were prepared together, multiplexed and sequenced on the same HiSeq lane. The published analysis was carried out like this. Raw barcoded reads were processed with MIGEC, discarding single-read molecular identifier groups before consensus assembly and CDR3 extraction. Clonotype tables were post-analysed with VDJtools, normalizing diversity by down-sampling all datasets to the smallest sample size. In repertoire overlap clustering, CDR3 amino acid sequences, but not nucleotide sequences, were matched to correct batch-related cross-sample contamination. TCRdb took the public reads, trimmed them with fastp at Q25, ran MiXCR for clone calling and kept in-frame beta chains. Each CDR3 protein gets just one entry, which takes the most common genes and DNA from the rows behind it. Here the V and J calls rest on TCRdb's processing, not on the authors' analysis. Counted in this sample were some 800,000 distinct CDR3 sequences; roughly 46% of them appeared once. Clones ranked in the top ten supply roughly 4.9% of the sample.

To demonstrate the VDJtools post-analysis software, TCR beta repertoires were profiled from the peripheral blood of 13 young patients with multiple sclerosis. The multiple sclerosis patients were children and adolescents between roughly 6 and 17 years of age. The data derive from a study of post-analysis software for immune sequencing data (dated by TCRdb to the mid-2010s). Turning to the overall study: Recorded disease courses included relapsing-remitting, secondary progressive and progressive-relapsing multiple sclerosis, with some patients lacking subtype annotation. Patient repertoires were compared against roughly 11 previously published healthy control repertoires from donors aged 6 to 25 years. A subset of samples was prepared in parallel using single-end sample barcoding, then pooled and co-amplified after Illumina adapter ligation.

CDR1 and CDR2 are drawn from the germline V gene: MRHNA, SNTAGT. Trimming at the junction amounts to 0 bases on V and 0 bases on J, and the germline ends lie 18 bases apart. Counted from cysteine to phenylalanine, this CDR3 has 20 amino acids. The DNA shown is the 60-base CDR3, in frame from base 1. Broad study findings and their caveats: Significantly higher frequencies in patients than in controls were found for a handful of TRBV segments, including TRBV5-6, TRBV5-1 and TRBV20-1. Direct clustering with F measure revealed strong co-clustering of samples prepared in the same batch, which led to a batch-effect correction. Multiple sclerosis patients had significantly lower normalized Chao1 diversity than controls, a result that suggests substantial peripheral T-cell clonal expansion. The control group was slightly older than the multiple sclerosis patient group.

The V gene is TRBV6-4 and the J gene is TRBJ1-6; the D gene is not confidently resolved. Input material: blood. The receptor's source is a girl aged 5 to 17 with multiple sclerosis. The CDR3 loop reads CASSDSPISSSSSYNSPLHF. The sequence in DNA is TGTGCCAGCAGTGACTCCCCGATCTCGAGCAGCAGCTCCTATAATTCACCCCTCCACTTT.